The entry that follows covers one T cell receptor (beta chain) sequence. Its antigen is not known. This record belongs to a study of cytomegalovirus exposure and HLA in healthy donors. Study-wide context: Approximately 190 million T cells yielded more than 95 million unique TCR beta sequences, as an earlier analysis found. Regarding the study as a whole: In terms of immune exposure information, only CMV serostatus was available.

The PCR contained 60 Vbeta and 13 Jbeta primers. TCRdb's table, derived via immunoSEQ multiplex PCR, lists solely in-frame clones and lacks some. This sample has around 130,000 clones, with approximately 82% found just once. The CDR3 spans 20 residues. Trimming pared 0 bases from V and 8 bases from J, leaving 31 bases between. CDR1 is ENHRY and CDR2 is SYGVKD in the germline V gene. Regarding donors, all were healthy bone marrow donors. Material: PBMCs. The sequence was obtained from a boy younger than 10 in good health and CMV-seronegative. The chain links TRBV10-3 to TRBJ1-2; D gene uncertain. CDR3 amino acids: CAISESIFIALGAARGGYTF. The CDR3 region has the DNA TGTGCCATCAGTGAGTCGATATTCATCGCTCTAGGCGCCGCCCGAGGAGGCTACACCTTC.